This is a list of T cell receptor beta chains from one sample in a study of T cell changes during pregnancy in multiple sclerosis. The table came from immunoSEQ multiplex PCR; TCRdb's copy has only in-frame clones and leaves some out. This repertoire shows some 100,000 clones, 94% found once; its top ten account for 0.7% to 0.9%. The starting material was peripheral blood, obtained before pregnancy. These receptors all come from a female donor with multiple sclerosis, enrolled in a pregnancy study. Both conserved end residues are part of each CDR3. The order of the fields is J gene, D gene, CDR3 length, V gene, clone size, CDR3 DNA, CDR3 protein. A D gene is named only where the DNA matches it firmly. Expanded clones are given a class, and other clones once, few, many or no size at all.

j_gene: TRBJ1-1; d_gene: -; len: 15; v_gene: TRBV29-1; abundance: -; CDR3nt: TGCAGCGTTGAAGGGATGGGAGCCATGAACACTGAAGCTTTCTTT; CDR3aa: CSVEGMGAMNTEAFF
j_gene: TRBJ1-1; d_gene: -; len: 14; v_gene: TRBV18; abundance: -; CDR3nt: TGTGCCAGCTCACCAGGACAGAAGAACACTGAAGCTTTCTTT; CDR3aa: CASSPGQKNTEAFF
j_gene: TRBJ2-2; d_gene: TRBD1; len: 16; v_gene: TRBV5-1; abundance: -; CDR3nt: TGCGCCAGCAGGAGGAGGACAGGGACGAACACCGGGGAGCTGTTTTTT; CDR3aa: CASRRRTGTNTGELFF
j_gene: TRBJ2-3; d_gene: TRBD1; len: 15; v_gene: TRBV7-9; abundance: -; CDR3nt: TGTGCCAGCAGCGTCGCGACGGGACAGGGAGATACGCAGTATTTT; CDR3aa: CASSVATGQGDTQYF
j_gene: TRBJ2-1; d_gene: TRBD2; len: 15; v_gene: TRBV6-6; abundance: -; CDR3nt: TGTGCCAGCAGTTACGGACTAGCGGTCTACAATGAGCAGTTCTTC; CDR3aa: CASSYGLAVYNEQFF
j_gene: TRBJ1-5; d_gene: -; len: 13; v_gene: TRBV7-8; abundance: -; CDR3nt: TGTGCCAGCAGCTTAGAGCGACCCCAGCCCCAGCATTTT; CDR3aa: CASSLERPQPQHF
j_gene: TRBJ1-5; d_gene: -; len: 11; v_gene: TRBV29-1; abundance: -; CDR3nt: TGCAGCGTTCTTCGCAATCAGCCCCAGCATTTT; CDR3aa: CSVLRNQPQHF
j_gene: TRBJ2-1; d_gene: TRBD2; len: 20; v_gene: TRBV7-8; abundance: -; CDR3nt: TGTGCCAGCAGCTTAGCGGTCGTCCCCGTGGGGACTAGCGGATACAATGAGCAGTTCTTC; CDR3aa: CASSLAVVPVGTSGYNEQFF
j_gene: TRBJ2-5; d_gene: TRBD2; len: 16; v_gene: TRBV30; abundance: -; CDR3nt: TGTGCCTGGAGTGAAATAGCGGGGGCGCCGGGAGAGACCCAGTACTTC; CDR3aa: CAWSEIAGAPGETQYF
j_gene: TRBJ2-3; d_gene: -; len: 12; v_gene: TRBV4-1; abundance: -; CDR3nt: TGCGCCAGCAGCCAATACGTCGGTACGCAGTATTTT; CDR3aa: CASSQYVGTQYF
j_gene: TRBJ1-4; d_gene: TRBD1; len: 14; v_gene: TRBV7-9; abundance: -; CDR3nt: TGTGCCAGCAGCTTAGACAGGGGCAACGAAAAACTGTTTTTT; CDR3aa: CASSLDRGNEKLFF
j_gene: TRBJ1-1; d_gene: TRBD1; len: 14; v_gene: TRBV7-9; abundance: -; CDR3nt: TGTGCCAGCAGCCAACAGGGGGTGAACACTGAAGCTTTCTTT; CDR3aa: CASSQQGVNTEAFF
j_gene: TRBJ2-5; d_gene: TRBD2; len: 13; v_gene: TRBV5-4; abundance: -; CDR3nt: TGTGCCAGCAGCTTAGCGGGAGTAGAGACCCAGTACTTC; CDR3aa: CASSLAGVETQYF
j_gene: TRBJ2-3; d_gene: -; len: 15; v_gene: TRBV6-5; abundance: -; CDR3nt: TGTGCCAGCAAAAGGGCAGGGAATTTCCCAGATACGCAGTATTTT; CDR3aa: CASKRAGNFPDTQYF
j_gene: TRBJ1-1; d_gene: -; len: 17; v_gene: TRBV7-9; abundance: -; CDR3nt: TGTGCCAGCAGCTTAGGGGTTCAACAGGGAAGGTTCACTGAAGCTTTCTTT; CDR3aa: CASSLGVQQGRFTEAFF
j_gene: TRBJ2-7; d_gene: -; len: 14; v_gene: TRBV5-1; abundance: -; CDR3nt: TGCGCCAGCAGCTTGGTTCCAGGGACTTACGAGCAGTACTTC; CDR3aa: CASSLVPGTYEQYF
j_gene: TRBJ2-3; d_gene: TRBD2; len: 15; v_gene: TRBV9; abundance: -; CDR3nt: TGTGCCAGCAGCCTTGGCGGGAGCCTAACAGATACGCAGTATTTT; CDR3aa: CASSLGGSLTDTQYF
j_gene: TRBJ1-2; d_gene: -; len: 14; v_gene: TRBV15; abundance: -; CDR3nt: TGTGCCACCAGCAGAGTCGCAGGGCCCTATGGCTACACCTTC; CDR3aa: CATSRVAGPYGYTF
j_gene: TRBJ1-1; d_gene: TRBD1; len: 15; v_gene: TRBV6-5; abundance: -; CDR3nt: TGTGCCAGCAGACGGACCCGGGACAGTAGGGCTGAAGCTTTCTTT; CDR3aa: CASRRTRDSRAEAFF
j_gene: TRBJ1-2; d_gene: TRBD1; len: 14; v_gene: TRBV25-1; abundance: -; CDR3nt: TGTGCCAGCAGTGTAGGACAGGGGATCTATGGCTACACCTTC; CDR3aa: CASSVGQGIYGYTF
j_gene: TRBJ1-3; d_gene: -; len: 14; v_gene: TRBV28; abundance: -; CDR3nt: TGTGCCAGCAGTTTCTCCGGGTCCGGAAACACCATATATTTT; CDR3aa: CASSFSGSGNTIYF
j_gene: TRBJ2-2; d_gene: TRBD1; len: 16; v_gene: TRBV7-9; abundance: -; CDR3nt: TGTGCCAGCAGCTTAGGGGACAGGGGGCCCAGCGGGGAGCTGTTTTTT; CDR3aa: CASSLGDRGPSGELFF
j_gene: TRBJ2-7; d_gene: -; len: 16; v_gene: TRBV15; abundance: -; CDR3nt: TGTGCCACCAGCAAAATCAGGGTTTCTAACGCCTACGAGCAGTACTTC; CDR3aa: CATSKIRVSNAYEQYF
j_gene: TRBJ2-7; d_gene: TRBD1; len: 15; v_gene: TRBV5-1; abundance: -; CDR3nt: TGCGCCAGCAGCTGGGGACAGGGTTATGGGCACGAGCAGTACTTC; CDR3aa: CASSWGQGYGHEQYF
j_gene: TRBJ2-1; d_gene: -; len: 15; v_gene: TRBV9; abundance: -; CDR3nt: TGTGCCAGCAGCGTAGTAGGGGGAATGTGGCATGAGCAGTTCTTC; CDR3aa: CASSVVGGMWHEQFF
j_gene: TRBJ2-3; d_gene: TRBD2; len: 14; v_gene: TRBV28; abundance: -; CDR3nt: TGTGCCAGCAGTGGCGGGAGAGAAGGAGATACGCAGTATTTT; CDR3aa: CASSGGREGDTQYF
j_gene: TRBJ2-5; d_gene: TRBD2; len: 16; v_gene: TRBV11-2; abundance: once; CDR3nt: TGTGCCAGCAGCTTCGTAGCGGGAGGGCCCCGGGAGACCCAGTACTTC; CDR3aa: CASSFVAGGPRETQYF
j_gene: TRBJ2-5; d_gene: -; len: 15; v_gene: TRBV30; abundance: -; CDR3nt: TGTGCCTGGAGTGTAGGTGGACTCCCACAAGAGACCCAGTACTTC; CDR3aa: CAWSVGGLPQETQYF
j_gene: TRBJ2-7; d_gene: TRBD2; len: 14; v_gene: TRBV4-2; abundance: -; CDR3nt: TGTGCCAGCAGCCAATCAGGACTAGCCGCCGAGCAGTACTTC; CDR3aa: CASSQSGLAAEQYF
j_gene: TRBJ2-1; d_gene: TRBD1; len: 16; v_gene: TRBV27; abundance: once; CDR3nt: TGTGCCAGCAGTTATTCCGGGACAGCCTCCTACAATGAGCAGTTCTTC; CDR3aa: CASSYSGTASYNEQFF
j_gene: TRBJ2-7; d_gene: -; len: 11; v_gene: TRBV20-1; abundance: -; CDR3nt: TGCAGTGCTTACAAGGGGCCCGAGCAGTACTTC; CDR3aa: CSAYKGPEQYF
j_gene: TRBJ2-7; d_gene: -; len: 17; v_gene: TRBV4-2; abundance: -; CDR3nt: TGTGCCAGCAGCCAAGCAGGGGGACTAGACCCTCCCTACGAGCAGTACTTC; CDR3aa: CASSQAGGLDPPYEQYF
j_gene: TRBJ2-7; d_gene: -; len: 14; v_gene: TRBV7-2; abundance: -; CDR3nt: TGTGCCAGCAGCTTGGGGGACACTACCTACGAGCAGTACTTC; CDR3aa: CASSLGDTTYEQYF
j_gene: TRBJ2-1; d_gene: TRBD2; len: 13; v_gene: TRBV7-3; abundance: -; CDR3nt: TGTGCCAGCAGCGAACAACTAGCGGGAGAGCAGTTCTTC; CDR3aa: CASSEQLAGEQFF
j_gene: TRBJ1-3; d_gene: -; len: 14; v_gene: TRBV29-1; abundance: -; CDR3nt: TGCAGCGTTTCGGCCGGGGGTGGTGGAAACACCATATATTTT; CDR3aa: CSVSAGGGGNTIYF